Listed below are T cell receptor beta chains from one sample, sequenced in a study of cytomegalovirus exposure and HLA in healthy donors. Profiling relied on immunoSEQ multiplex PCR, and the TCRdb table lists in-frame clones only, not all of them. The sample contains some 140,000 clones, over 65% of which appear only once. Sequenced sample: PBMCs. These receptors were obtained from a woman aged 35 to 49 in good health and CMV-seronegative. Both conserved end residues are part of each CDR3. D genes are given only for firm matches. The listing skips clone size in some rows; elsewhere it reads once, few, many or a size class.

j_call v_call d_call clone_size cdr3_nt cdr3_aa
TRBJ1-2 TRBV5-4 . . TGTGCCAGCAGCTTGGGAGGGGGGGGCGATGGCTACACCTTC CASSLGGGGDGYTF
TRBJ1-5 TRBV10-3 . . TGTGCCATCAGTGGAGGGAAAGATCAGCCCCAGCATTTT CAISGGKDQPQHF
TRBJ1-1 TRBV7-9 . . TGTGCCAGCAGCTCGTCTGAAGCTTTCTTT CASSSSEAFF
TRBJ1-1 TRBV5-1 TRBD1 . TGCGCCACTTCCCCGGGACAGGGATCTATGAACACTGAAGCTTTCTTT CATSPGQGSMNTEAFF
TRBJ1-1 TRBV28 TRBD1 . TGTGCCAGCAGTTTAGGTTGGGACAGGGGAAGGGCTGAAGCTTTCTTT CASSLGWDRGRAEAFF
TRBJ1-1 TRBV5-1 . . TGCGCCAGCAGCTCTGGACAGTACACTGAAGCTTTCTTT CASSSGQYTEAFF
TRBJ2-5 TRBV6-5 . . TGTGCCAGCAGTTACTCCAGATCACAGGGCCAAGAGACCCAGTACTTC CASSYSRSQGQETQYF
TRBJ2-1 TRBV7-8 TRBD2 . TGTGCCAGCAGCCCCAGGGCCCTAGCGGGAGGTTTCAATGAGCAGTTCTTC CASSPRALAGGFNEQFF
TRBJ2-3 TRBV5-1 . . TGCGCCAGCAGCTTGGACCCACAGGGAGGGGATACGCAGTATTTT CASSLDPQGGDTQYF
TRBJ1-2 TRBV28 TRBD1 few TGTGCCAGCAGTTTCTCCTACCTCGTGGGACAGGGGAGATTCTATGGCTACACCTTC CASSFSYLVGQGRFYGYTF
TRBJ1-1 TRBV28 . . TGTGCCAGCACCGTCACTGGCACTGAAGCTTTCTTT CASTVTGTEAFF
TRBJ1-4 TRBV5-1 . once TGCGCCAGCAGCCCTGAGGCTGCCGGAACTAATGAAAAACTGTTTTTT CASSPEAAGTNEKLFF
TRBJ1-1 TRBV28 TRBD1 few TGTGCCAGCGGGCGACAGGGGAACACTGAAGCTTTCTTT CASGRQGNTEAFF
TRBJ2-3 TRBV5-6 . . TGTGCCAGCAGCTGGGCAGCCAGCACAGATACGCAGTATTTT CASSWAASTDTQYF
TRBJ2-7 TRBV5-1 . few TGCGCCAGCAGCTTGGGACAGTCCGAGCAGTACTTC CASSLGQSEQYF
TRBJ2-7 TRBV9 TRBD1 . TGTGCCAGCAGCCAGGGGGCAGGCTACGAGCAGTACTTC CASSQGAGYEQYF
TRBJ1-3 TRBV12-5 . . TGTGCTAGTGGTGCACTCGATTGGGGAAACACCATATATTTT CASGALDWGNTIYF
TRBJ1-1 TRBV30 . . TGTGCCTGGAGTCGATGGCCGAACACTGAAGCTTTCTTT CAWSRWPNTEAFF
TRBJ2-4 TRBV6-1 TRBD1 . TGTGCCAGCACCCGGGCCCCAGGGGGCGAAAACATTCAGTACTTC CASTRAPGGENIQYF
TRBJ2-2 TRBV27 TRBD1 . TGTGCCAGCAGTTCCTCCGGGACAGTTGGCGGGGAGCTGTTTTTT CASSSSGTVGGELFF
TRBJ1-5 TRBV27 . once TGTGCCAGCAGTTTTGGGCAGGGTGATCAGCCCCAGCATTTT CASSFGQGDQPQHF
TRBJ2-1 TRBV7-9 . . TGTGCCAGCAGCAACCCTTCGGAGGGTTACAATGAGCAGTTCTTC CASSNPSEGYNEQFF
TRBJ2-3 TRBV10-3 TRBD2 . TGTGCCATCAGTGAGCGCGGGGGGGGGACCCTGGCGCGGGATACGCAGTATTTT CAISERGGGTLARDTQYF
TRBJ1-5 TRBV7-6 . . TGTGCCAGCAGTGACTGGGGGGAAGGCAATCAGCCCCAGCATTTT CASSDWGEGNQPQHF
TRBJ2-4 TRBV6-5 . . TGTGCCAGCAGGGGGCAAGTCTCAAACATTCAGTACTTC CASRGQVSNIQYF
TRBJ2-1 TRBV5-1 . few TGCGCCAGCAGCGTTCAGGGCGTGGTGGGCGATGAGCAGTTCTTC CASSVQGVVGDEQFF
TRBJ1-4 TRBV7-9 . few TGTGCCAGCAGCCGAGGGGGAAAACTGTTTTTT CASSRGGKLFF